This T cell receptor beta chain was captured by sequencing in a study of CD8 T cells in ankylosing spondylitis (dated by TCRdb to about 2017). Study-wide context: The study profiled T cell receptor beta repertoires in healthy donors and ankylosing spondylitis patients to find disease-linked TCR variants. Peripheral blood samples were taken, and synovial fluid was additionally collected from ankylosing spondylitis patients. The full study cohort was made up of 25 ankylosing spondylitis patients and 108 healthy donors.

Results and caveats for the whole study, not just this receptor: The disease-linked clones had a CD8+ phenotype and were found at relatively low frequencies in peripheral blood. The disease-linked clones were reported as significantly enriched in matched synovial fluid samples from ankylosing spondylitis patients. A TCR beta motif made up of seven or eight highly homologous amino acid variants appeared to be characteristic of blood from ankylosing spondylitis patients. Some motif variants were previously reported in synovial fluid and blood of reactive arthritis patients, suggesting common disease-initiation mechanisms.

This clonotype was picked up many times. The specificity of this receptor is unknown. Base qualities were left out, and no much larger clone turns up one base away. From the cysteine up to the phenylalanine, the CDR3 has a length of 14 residues. This entry keeps only the CDR3 DNA: 42 bases, framed from base 1. Between the V and J ends, shortened by 2 bases and 2 bases respectively, the junction contains 9 bases. The germline V gene sets CDR1 to MGHDK and CDR2 to SYGVNS. Sequencer: Illumina HiSeq 2500. Quantitative 5'-RACE with molecular barcodes was used to prepare TCR beta libraries. In the authors' own workflow: A new computational method, built on a probabilistic model of VDJ rearrangement, was used to identify disease-linked TCR variants. TCRdb cleaned the public reads at Q25 with fastp, built clones with MiXCR and kept in-frame beta chains. Rows merge per CDR3 protein into single entries with the most common DNA and genes. These V and J calls originate from TCRdb's pipeline instead of the authors' own analysis. This sample holds some 220,000 distinct CDR3 sequences; 10% to 13% were observed only once. About 3% of the sample belongs to the ten largest clones.

The chain links TRBV25-1 with TRBJ2-5; too little of a D gene remains to name it. Input material: blood, either unsorted or a sorted T cell fraction (not recorded which). This clonotype was sampled from a male donor with ankylosing spondylitis or in good health (not recorded which). The CDR3 in this case is CASSESTVQETQYF. The DNA reads as follows: TGTGCCAGCAGTGAAAGCACGGTGCAAGAGACCCAGTACTTC. Extended through the reference TRBV25-1 and TRBJ2-5 proteins, this CDR3 yields the full variable domain: EADIYQTPRYLVIGTGKKITLECSQTMGHDKMYWYQQDPGMELHLIHYSYGVNSTEKGDLSSESTVSRIRTEHFPLTLESARPSHTSQYLCASSESTVQETQYFGPGTRLLVL.